The entry below describes one T cell receptor beta chain. Its specificity is not known. The authors reverse transcribed about 0.5 to 1 ug RNA with random hexamers. TCRdb reprocessed the immunoSEQ multiplex PCR reads with MiXCR, giving one entry per CDR3 protein. The repertoire includes some 450,000 distinct CDR3 sequences, about 85% of them detected once, and 0.09% to 0.15% sits in the top ten. This specimen belongs to a study of CD8 T cells in Susac syndrome. V lost 2 bases, J lost 2 bases, and 0 bases lay in between. This CDR3 contains 10 residues. CDR1 SQVTM and CDR2 ANQGSEA come from the germline V gene. TCR beta sequencing was performed on blood CD8+ and CD4+ T cells. Negative isolation yielded the CD8+ and CD4+ T cells, while FACS enriched the TEMRA cells. Points from the study as a whole: A relatively small number of individuals underwent TCR sequencing and HLA analysis.

This TCR came from a human donor with multiple sclerosis. This chain joins TRBV29-1 and TRBJ2-5; D call uncertain. Sequencing was carried out using CD8+ T cells from PBMCs. The chain's CDR3 is CSVEQETQYF. CDR3 bases: TGCAGCGTTGAACAAGAGACCCAGTACTTC.